This TCR beta chain comes out of a study of B cell selection in AIRE deficiency. Notes on the study in general: Healthy donors alone shared under 35% of several thousand Treg sequences; patients alone about 9.1%.

Generated by immunoSEQ multiplex PCR, the TCRdb table keeps only in-frame clones and is missing some. The sample carries 1,600 or so clones, 75% to 90% recorded once. The sorted conventional CD4 T cells were gated as CD4+CD127+. The table lists this clone with a count of one. Its specificity is unknown. V shed 5 bases and J 5 bases; nucleotides not matched to a gene: 25. Germline CDR1 is MDHEN and CDR2 is SYDVKM. The CDR3 is 20 residues long. The receptor was derived from a human donor in good health. The chain couples TRBV28 to TRBJ1-1; the match to TRBD1 covers 8 bases. Sequencing used CD4+CD127+ conventional T cells sorted from PBMCs. DNA for the CDR3: TGTGCCAGCAGTCGCAAATCAAGGACAGGGTGGAATTTAGGGGTTACTGAAGCTTTCTTT. This encodes CASSRKSRTGWNLGVTEAFF.